The clone carrying this T cell receptor (beta chain) has a count of ten or more. What it binds is not known. In germline, CDR1 is SGHRS, CDR2 YFSETQ. The CDR3 is made up of 14 amino acids. The V gene lost 2 bases and the J gene lost 3 bases, with 10 bases spanning the gap. This record belongs to a study of metastatic and nonmetastatic thyroid tumors. Across the study: Comparative analysis of repertoires was undertaken across blood and tumor or nodule tissue obtained from malignant and benign thyroid patients.

No patient received treatment before thyroid surgery. Study-level points and caveats: A significant increase in TCR beta diversity was reportedly seen in malignant thyroid tumors relative to benign nodules, in blood and tumor.

Original methodology: It was from CDR3 differences across clinicopathological groups that a distant-metastasis classifier for papillary thyroid cancer was built. TCRdb reprocessed the PCR reads using MiXCR. These V and J calls are TCRdb output, not the study's own analysis. The sample includes 37,000 or so clones, about a sixth of them seen just once. Sequences were obtained from blood. The clonotype was recovered from a male donor with papillary thyroid cancer or a benign thyroid nodule (not recorded which). Some clones in this sample may be carry-over from other donors' samples. This chain connects TRBV5-1 to TRBJ2-3; no clear D gene. CDR3 DNA sequence: TGCGCCAGCAGCTTCAGCCCCGAGACAGATACGCAGTATTTT. Translated: CASSFSPETDTQYF.